The 2 T cell receptor beta chains presented below share a single source sample, sequenced in a study of T cells after yellow fever vaccination (dated by TCRdb to the late 2010s). Library generation was performed with 5' RACE. The sample was run on an Illumina HiSeq 2500. The public reads were quality trimmed at Q25 with fastp and then assembled into clones with MiXCR by TCRdb, keeping productive beta chains. Each CDR3 protein appears once, grouped with its most common genes and DNA. The sample profile shows roughly 30,000 distinct CDR3 sequences; over 9.5% of them were found once. Roughly 12% of the sample belongs to the ten largest clones. Interpreted using the paper, the treatment or condition label stands for: live attenuated yellow fever vaccine strain. Material: PBMCs, either bulk or a sorted T-cell subset (CD4+, CD8+, memory, or dextramer-sorted; not recorded which), obtained more than 14 days after the first yellow fever vaccination. The receptors here all came from a man between 18 and 35 years old who received the YFV17D yellow fever vaccine.

This clonotype was detected many times. The chain carries TRBV6-5 and TRBJ2-7; TRBD1 matches at 9 bases. The CDR3 covers 15 residues. After removal of 0 bases from V and 3 bases from J, the junction contained 3 bases not matched to a gene. Germline V gene sequence: CDR1 MNHEY, CDR2 SVGAGI. This CDR3 reads CASSYSGTGRYEQYF. CDR3 coding DNA: TGTGCCAGCAGTTACTCCGGGACAGGGCGCTACGAGCAGTACTTC.

This clonotype was recorded many times. This chain uses TRBV12-3 or TRBV12-4 with TRBJ2-1, with 9 positions matching TRBD1. V trimming: 6 bases; J trimming: 9 bases; junction bases outside the gene matches: 6. This CDR3 region has 13 residues. The CDR3, as DNA: TGTGCCAGCAGGCCGGGACAGGGCGGTGAGCAGTTCTTC. Its translation is CASRPGQGGEQFF.